The TCR beta chain under discussion was sequenced for a study of OX40 agonist ivuxolimab in advanced cancers. For the study at large: At doses from 0.01 to 10 mg/kg, patients were given intravenous ivuxolimab every 2 weeks. Males comprised 75% to 90% of the group, whose mean age was approximately 62 years (range 23 to 79).

A remark on this clone: Antigen specificity is unknown.

V was shortened by 4 bases and J by 6 bases, with 18 bases between the two germline ends. Germline CDR1 is MNHNS and CDR2 is SASEGT. This CDR3 comprises 15 residues. Whole-study results and caveats: More expanded clones were found, on average, in CD8+ than in CD4+ T cells. Circulating CD4+ and CD8+ T cells showed clonal expansion by week 6 at 0.1 to 3.0 mg/kg.

Data came from immunoSEQ multiplex PCR; TCRdb stores just in-frame clones and leaves some out. The table shows 73,000 or so clones, with around 80% occurring only once. Material: CD4+ or CD8+ T cells sorted from blood, obtained in a trial of the OX40 agonist ivuxolimab. V gene TRBV6-1 combines with J gene TRBJ1-1, with TRBD1 as a possible D gene (5 bases). This sequence originates from an adult with an advanced solid tumor such as melanoma, head and neck, liver or kidney cancer. CDR3 loop: CASSGGINTGAEAFF. CDR3 in DNA: TGTGCCAGCAGTGGGGGGATTAATACGGGGGCTGAAGCTTTCTTT.